A selection of T cell receptor beta chains follows, all from one sample in a study of blood T cell repertoires in COVID-19. The assay was immunoSEQ multiplex PCR, and TCRdb's table has in-frame clones only and misses some. The profile shows some 230,000 clones, roughly 80% of them singletons. Specimen: peripheral blood. The receptors here all came from a woman in her 30s who had recovered from COVID-19. Each CDR3 is given with its conserved first and last residue. Each record gives: J gene, clone size, D gene, V gene, CDR3 protein, CDR3 DNA. A D gene is named only where the DNA matches it firmly. The size of a clone is reported for some rows only, either as once, few or many, or as a class for expanded clones.

TRBJ1-1 NA TRBD1 TRBV12-3/TRBV12-4 CASSLGQEFEAFF TGTGCCAGCAGCCTAGGACAGGAGTTTGAAGCTTTCTTT
TRBJ2-5 NA TRBD2 TRBV18 CASSPGLQETQYF TGTGCCAGCTCACCGGGACTACAAGAGACCCAGTACTTC
TRBJ2-2 few NA TRBV25-1 CASSETAHTGELFF TGTGCCAGCAGTGAAACAGCACATACCGGGGAGCTGTTTTTT
TRBJ1-1 NA NA TRBV3-1/TRBV3-2 CASSQGGGRTTEAFF TGTGCCAGCAGCCAAGGGGGGGGACGGACCACTGAAGCTTTCTTT
TRBJ2-3 once TRBD2 TRBV28 CASSWGLAGPDTQYF TGTGCCAGCAGTTGGGGACTAGCGGGACCAGATACGCAGTATTTT
TRBJ2-7 NA TRBD1 TRBV5-1 CASSLGDRGNYEQYF TGCGCCAGCAGCTTGGGAGACAGGGGGAACTACGAGCAGTACTTC
TRBJ2-1 NA NA TRBV11-2 CASSLRLPGGSYNEQFF TGTGCCAGCAGCTTAAGACTCCCCGGGGGCTCCTACAATGAGCAGTTCTTC
TRBJ1-6 NA TRBD1 TRBV28 CASSGTGASELGTPLHF TGTGCCAGCAGTGGGACAGGGGCCTCTGAATTAGGGACACCCCTCCACTTT
TRBJ1-3 NA NA TRBV2 CASRGLGNTIYF TGTGCCAGCAGGGGGCTTGGAAACACCATATATTTT
TRBJ2-7 few TRBD1 TRBV19 CASSHRGQGAYEQYF TGTGCCAGTAGTCATAGGGGACAGGGGGCCTACGAGCAGTACTTC
TRBJ2-3 NA TRBD1 TRBV27 CASSSTGGTQYF TGTGCCAGCAGTTCCACAGGGGGTACGCAGTATTTT
TRBJ2-1 few TRBD2 TRBV12-5 CASGSAGKTYNEQFF TGTGCTAGTGGATCAGCGGGAAAAACTTACAATGAGCAGTTCTTC
TRBJ2-7 NA NA TRBV5-1 CASSHRSTGYEQYF TGCGCCAGCAGCCATAGATCAACAGGGTACGAGCAGTACTTC
TRBJ1-1 NA NA TRBV7-9 CASSLMYTEAFF TGTGCCAGCAGCTTAATGTATACTGAAGCTTTCTTT
TRBJ2-2 NA NA TRBV6-1 CASSERILQGYTGELFF TGTGCCAGCAGTGAACGAATTTTGCAGGGTTACACCGGGGAGCTGTTTTTT
TRBJ2-7 NA TRBD1 TRBV11-3 CASSLEPGGYEQYF TGTGCCAGCAGCTTAGAACCAGGGGGCTATGAGCAGTACTTC
TRBJ2-3 NA NA TRBV5-4 CASKITGYTDTQYF TGTGCCAGCAAGATCACAGGGTACACAGATACGCAGTATTTT
TRBJ2-6 NA NA TRBV19 CASSGLRSGANVLTF TGTGCCAGTAGCGGGTTACGCTCTGGGGCCAACGTCCTGACTTTC
TRBJ2-1 once NA TRBV2 CASSETPYNEQFF TGTGCCAGCAGCGAAACACCTTACAATGAGCAGTTCTTC
TRBJ2-3 NA NA TRBV4-1 CASSQELRGTQYF TGCGCCAGCAGCCAAGAGTTACGGGGTACGCAGTATTTT
TRBJ2-1 few NA TRBV2 CASSRPGSSYNEQFF TGTGCCAGCTCCCGGCCAGGTAGCTCCTACAATGAGCAGTTCTTC
TRBJ2-5 NA NA TRBV10-3 CAISDLGGETQYF TGTGCCATCAGTGATCTTGGGGGGGAGACCCAGTACTTC
TRBJ2-1 NA NA TRBV15 CATSRPLGYNEQFF TGTGCCACCAGCAGACCTCTAGGTTACAATGAGCAGTTCTTC
TRBJ2-3 NA TRBD2 TRBV13 CASSLGSGSLLGTDTQYF TGTGCCAGCAGCTTAGGCAGCGGGAGCCTTCTGGGCACAGATACGCAGTATTTT
TRBJ1-6 NA TRBD1 TRBV11-2 CASSPRYRGQNSPLHF TGTGCCAGCAGCCCGCGGTACAGGGGGCAAAATTCACCCCTCCACTTT
TRBJ2-2 NA TRBD2 TRBV5-4 CASSLAEPGSGELFF TGTGCCAGCAGCCTAGCGGAGCCGGGGTCCGGGGAGCTGTTTTTT
TRBJ2-7 NA NA TRBV4-2 CASSQGAGGSYEQYF TGTGCCAGCAGCCAAGGAGCAGGGGGGTCCTACGAGCAGTACTTC
TRBJ2-1 few TRBD1 TRBV5-4 CASSWGQGATNEQFF TGTGCCAGCAGCTGGGGACAGGGGGCTACGAATGAGCAGTTCTTC
TRBJ2-1 NA NA TRBV7-2 CASSQLPGLLIF TGTGCCAGCAGCCAGTTACCGGGACTTCTAATCTTC